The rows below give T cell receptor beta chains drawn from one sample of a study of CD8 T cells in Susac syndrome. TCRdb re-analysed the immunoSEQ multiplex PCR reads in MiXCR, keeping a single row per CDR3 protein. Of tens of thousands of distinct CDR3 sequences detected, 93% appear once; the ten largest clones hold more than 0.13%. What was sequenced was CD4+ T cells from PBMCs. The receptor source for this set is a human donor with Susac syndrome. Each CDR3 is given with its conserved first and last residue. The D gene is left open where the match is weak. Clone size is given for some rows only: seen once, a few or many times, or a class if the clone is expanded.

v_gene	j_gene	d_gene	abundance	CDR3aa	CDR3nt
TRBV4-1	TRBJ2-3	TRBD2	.	CASSQLAGSDTQYF	TGCGCCAGCAGCCAACTAGCGGGGTCGGATACGCAGTATTTT
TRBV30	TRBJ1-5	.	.	CAWKRGNSGQPQHF	TGTGCCTGGAAGCGGGGCAACTCGGGTCAGCCCCAGCATTTT
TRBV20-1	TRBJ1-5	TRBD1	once	CSAGETGTFYSNQPQHF	TGCAGTGCGGGGGAGACAGGGACTTTCTATAGCAATCAGCCCCAGCATTTT
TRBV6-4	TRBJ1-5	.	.	CASSDSSTGTLQNQPQHF	TGTGCCAGCAGTGACTCGAGCACAGGGACCCTACAGAATCAGCCCCAGCATTTT
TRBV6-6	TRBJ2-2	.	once	CASSYKRPSNAGELFF	TGTGCCAGCAGTTACAAGCGCCCTTCCAACGCCGGGGAGCTGTTTTTT
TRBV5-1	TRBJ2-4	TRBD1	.	CASSLGTGGPVLAKNIQYF	TGCGCCAGCAGCTTGGGGACAGGGGGTCCCGTATTAGCCAAAAACATTCAGTACTTC
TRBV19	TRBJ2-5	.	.	CASSRQIQETQYF	TGTGCCAGTAGTAGACAGATTCAAGAGACCCAGTACTTC
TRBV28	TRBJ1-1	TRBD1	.	CASRVDRVEYTEAFF	TGTGCCAGCAGGGTGGACAGGGTGGAATACACTGAAGCTTTCTTT
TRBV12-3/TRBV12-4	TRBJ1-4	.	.	CASSNPAGERFF	TGTGCCAGCAGTAATCCCGCAGGGGAAAGGTTTTTT
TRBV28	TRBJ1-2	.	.	CASSTLTYGYTF	TGTGCCAGCAGCACACTAACCTATGGCTACACCTTC
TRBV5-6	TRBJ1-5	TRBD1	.	CASSSLQGDQPQHF	TGTGCCAGCAGCTCGCTTCAGGGGGACCAGCCCCAGCATTTT
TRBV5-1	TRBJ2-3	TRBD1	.	CASARQGQSIGTDTQYF	TGCGCCAGCGCGAGACAGGGGCAATCCATCGGGACAGATACGCAGTATTTT
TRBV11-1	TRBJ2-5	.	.	CASMQAAEQETQYF	TGTGCCAGCATGCAGGCGGCAGAACAAGAGACCCAGTACTTC
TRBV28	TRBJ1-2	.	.	CASSFGQHYGYTF	TGTGCCAGCAGTTTCGGGCAGCACTATGGCTACACCTTC
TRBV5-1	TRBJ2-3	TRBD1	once	CASSLEGQGITDTQYF	TGCGCCAGCAGCTTGGAGGGACAGGGGATTACAGATACGCAGTATTTT
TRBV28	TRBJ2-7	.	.	CASETRASYEQYF	TGTGCCAGCGAGACTCGGGCCTCCTACGAGCAGTACTTC
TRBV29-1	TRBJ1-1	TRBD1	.	CSVRQGYTEAFF	TGCAGCGTAAGACAGGGGTACACTGAAGCTTTCTTT
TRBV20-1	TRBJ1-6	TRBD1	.	CSARSDRAFGPLHF	TGCAGTGCTAGGTCGGACAGGGCGTTTGGACCCCTCCACTTT
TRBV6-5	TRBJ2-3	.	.	CASSYSRSTDTQYF	TGTGCCAGCAGTTACTCCCGAAGCACAGATACGCAGTATTTT
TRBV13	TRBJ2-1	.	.	CASSLDQTYNEQFF	TGTGCCAGCAGCTTAGACCAGACTTACAATGAGCAGTTCTTC
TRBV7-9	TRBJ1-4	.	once	CASSFRGQGEKLFF	TGTGCCAGCAGCTTTCGGGGGCAAGGTGAAAAACTGTTTTTT
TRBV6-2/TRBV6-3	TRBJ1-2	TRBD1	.	CASKEGTANYGYTF	TGTGCCAGCAAGGAGGGGACAGCTAACTATGGCTACACCTTC
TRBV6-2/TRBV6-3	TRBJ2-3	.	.	CASSRGATDTQYF	TGTGCCAGCAGCCGGGGGGCCACAGATACGCAGTATTTT
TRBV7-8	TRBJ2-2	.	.	CASSLLRSPNTGELFF	TGTGCCAGCAGTTTGTTGAGGTCCCCGAACACCGGGGAGCTGTTTTTT
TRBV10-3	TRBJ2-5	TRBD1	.	CAISGGQEETQYF	TGTGCCATCAGTGGGGGACAGGAAGAGACCCAGTACTTC
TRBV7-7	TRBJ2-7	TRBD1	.	CASSPGTGGDEQYF	TGTGCTAGCAGCCCAGGGACAGGGGGCGACGAGCAGTACTTC
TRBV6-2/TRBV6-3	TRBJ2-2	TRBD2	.	CASIPTLGLAGTGELFF	TGTGCCAGCATCCCTACTCTCGGACTAGCGGGAACCGGGGAGCTGTTTTTT
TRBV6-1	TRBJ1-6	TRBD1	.	CASRWGTGITFQLSPLHF	TGTGCCAGCAGATGGGGGACAGGGATCACCTTCCAATTATCACCCCTCCACTTT
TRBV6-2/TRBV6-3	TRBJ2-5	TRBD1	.	CASSVTGGLSETQYF	TGTGCCAGCAGTGTGACAGGGGGTCTTTCAGAGACCCAGTACTTC
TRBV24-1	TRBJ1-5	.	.	CATSTGSSNQPQHF	TGTGCCACCTCCACGGGGAGTAGCAATCAGCCCCAGCATTTT
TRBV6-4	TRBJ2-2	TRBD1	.	CASTPDRDYTGELFF	TGTGCCAGCACCCCCGACAGGGATTACACCGGGGAGCTGTTTTTT
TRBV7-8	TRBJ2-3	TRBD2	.	CASSLEGLAGTDTQYF	TGTGCCAGCAGCTTAGAGGGTCTAGCGGGGACAGATACGCAGTATTTT
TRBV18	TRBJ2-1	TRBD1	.	CASSLPGTGVYNEQFF	TGTGCCAGCTCACTTCCCGGGACAGGGGTCTACAATGAGCAGTTCTTC
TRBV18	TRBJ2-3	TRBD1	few	CASSPRTGGTDTQYF	TGTGCCAGCTCACCGCGGACAGGGGGCACAGATACGCAGTATTTT
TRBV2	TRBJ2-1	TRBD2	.	CASSENRLAGGNEQFF	TGTGCCAGCAGTGAGAATCGTCTAGCGGGGGGGAATGAGCAGTTCTTC
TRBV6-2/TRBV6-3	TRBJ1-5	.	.	CASSVVGTRNQPQHF	TGTGCCAGCAGTGTAGTGGGGACCCGGAATCAGCCCCAGCATTTT
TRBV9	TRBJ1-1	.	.	CASSVALGENTEAFF	TGTGCCAGCAGCGTAGCTCTGGGAGAAAACACTGAAGCTTTCTTT
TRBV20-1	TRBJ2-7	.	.	CSARDRAGVSYEQYF	TGCAGTGCTAGAGATAGGGCAGGGGTATCCTACGAGCAGTACTTC
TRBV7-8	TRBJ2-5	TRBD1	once	CASSTDREETQYF	TGTGCCAGCAGTACCGACAGGGAAGAGACCCAGTACTTC
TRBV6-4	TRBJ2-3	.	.	CASSDSWGPTDTQYF	TGTGCCAGCAGTGACTCGTGGGGCCCGACAGATACGCAGTATTTT
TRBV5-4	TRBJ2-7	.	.	CASSLAGRSEALYEQYF	TGTGCCAGCAGCTTGGCCGGGCGATCCGAGGCTCTCTACGAGCAGTACTTC